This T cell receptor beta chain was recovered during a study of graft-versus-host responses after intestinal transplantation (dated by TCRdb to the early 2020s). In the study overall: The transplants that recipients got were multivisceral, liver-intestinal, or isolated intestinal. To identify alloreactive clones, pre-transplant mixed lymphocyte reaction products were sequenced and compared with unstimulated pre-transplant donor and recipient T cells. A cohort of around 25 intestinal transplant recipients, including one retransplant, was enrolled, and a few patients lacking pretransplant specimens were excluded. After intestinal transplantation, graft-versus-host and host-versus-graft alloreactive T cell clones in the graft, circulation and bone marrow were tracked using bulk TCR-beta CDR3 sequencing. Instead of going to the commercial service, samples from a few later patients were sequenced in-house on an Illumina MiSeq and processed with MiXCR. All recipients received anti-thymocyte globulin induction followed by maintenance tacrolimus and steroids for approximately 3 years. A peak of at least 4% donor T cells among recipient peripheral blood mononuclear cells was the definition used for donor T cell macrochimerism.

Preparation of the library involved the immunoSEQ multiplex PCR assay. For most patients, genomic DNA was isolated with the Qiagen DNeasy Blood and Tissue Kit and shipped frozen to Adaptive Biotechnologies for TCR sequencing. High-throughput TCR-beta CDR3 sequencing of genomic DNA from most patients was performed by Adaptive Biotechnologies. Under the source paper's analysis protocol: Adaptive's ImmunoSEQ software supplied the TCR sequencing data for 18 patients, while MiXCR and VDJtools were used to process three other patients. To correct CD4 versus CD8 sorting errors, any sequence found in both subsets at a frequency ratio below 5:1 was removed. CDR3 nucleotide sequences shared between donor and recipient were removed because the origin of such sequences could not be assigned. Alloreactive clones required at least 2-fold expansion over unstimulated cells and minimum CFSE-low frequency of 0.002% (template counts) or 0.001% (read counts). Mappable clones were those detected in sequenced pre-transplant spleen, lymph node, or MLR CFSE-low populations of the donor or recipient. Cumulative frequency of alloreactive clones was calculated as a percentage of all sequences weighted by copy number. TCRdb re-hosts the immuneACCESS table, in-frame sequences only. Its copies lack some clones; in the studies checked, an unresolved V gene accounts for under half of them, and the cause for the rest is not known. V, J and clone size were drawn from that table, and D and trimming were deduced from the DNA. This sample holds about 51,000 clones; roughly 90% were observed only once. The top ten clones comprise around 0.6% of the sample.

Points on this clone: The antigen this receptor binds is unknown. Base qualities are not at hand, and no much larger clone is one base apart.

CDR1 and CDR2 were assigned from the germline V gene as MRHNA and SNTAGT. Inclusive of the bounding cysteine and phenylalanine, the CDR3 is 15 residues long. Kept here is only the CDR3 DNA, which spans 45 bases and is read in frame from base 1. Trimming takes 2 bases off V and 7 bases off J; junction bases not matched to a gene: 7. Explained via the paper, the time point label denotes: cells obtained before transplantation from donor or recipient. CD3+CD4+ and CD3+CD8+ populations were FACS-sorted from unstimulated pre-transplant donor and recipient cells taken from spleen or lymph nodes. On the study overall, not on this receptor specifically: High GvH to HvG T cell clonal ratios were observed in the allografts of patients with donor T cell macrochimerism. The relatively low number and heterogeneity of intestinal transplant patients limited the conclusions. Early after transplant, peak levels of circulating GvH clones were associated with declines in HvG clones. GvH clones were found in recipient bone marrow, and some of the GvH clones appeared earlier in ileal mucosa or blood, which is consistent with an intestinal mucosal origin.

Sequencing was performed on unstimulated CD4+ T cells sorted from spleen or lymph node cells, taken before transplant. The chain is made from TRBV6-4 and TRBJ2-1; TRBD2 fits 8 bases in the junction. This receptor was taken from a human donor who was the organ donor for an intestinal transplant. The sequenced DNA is TGTGCCAGCAGTGACGCAGCGGGAGACTATAATGAGCAGTTCTTC. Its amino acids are CASSDAAGDYNEQFF.